This T cell receptor (beta chain) appears in the sequencing data of a study of human T cells and chemical hapten exposure. Study overall: DPC at 0.01% went onto the upper back in patch tests, read at 6 days. Study-wide results and limits: There were significantly more large CDR3 similarity clusters among expanded TCRs than among controls.

TCRdb re-derived calls from the RACE reads in MiXCR, one entry per CDR3 protein. The sample has fewer than 60,000 distinct CDR3 sequences, less than 10% seen once. Ten or more counts support this clonotype. What it binds is not known. Described time point: patch test 1, 2 weeks after DPC sensitization. Treatment reported: therapeutic diphenylcyclopropenone sensitization with weekly scalp DPC. V gave up 3 bases and J gave up 0 bases, with 12 bases separating them. The CDR3 length is 15 residues. Looked up from germline, CDR1 is MDHEN and CDR2 is SYDVKM. The receptor's source is a woman in her forties or fifties with alopecia areata. Some clones in this sample may be carry-over from other donors' samples. The material sequenced was whole blood, taken in connection with sensitization to the hapten diphenylcyclopropenone (DPC). The chain is built from TRBV28 and TRBJ2-7; D unclear. DNA for the CDR3: TGTGCCAGCAGTTTCTCCAGGTCGGTCTCCTACGAGCAGTACTTC. This gives the protein CASSFSRSVSYEQYF.